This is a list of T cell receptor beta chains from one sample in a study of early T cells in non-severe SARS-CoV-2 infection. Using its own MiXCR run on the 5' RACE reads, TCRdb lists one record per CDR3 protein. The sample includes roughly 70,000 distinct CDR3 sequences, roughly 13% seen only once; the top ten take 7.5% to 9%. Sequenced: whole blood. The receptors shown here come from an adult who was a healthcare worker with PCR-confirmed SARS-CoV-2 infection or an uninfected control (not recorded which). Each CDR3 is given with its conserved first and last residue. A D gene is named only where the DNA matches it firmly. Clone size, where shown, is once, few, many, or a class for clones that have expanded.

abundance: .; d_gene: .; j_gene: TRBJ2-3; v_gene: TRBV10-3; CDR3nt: TGTGCCATACAAATTACAGATACGCAGTATTTT; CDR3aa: CAIQITDTQYF
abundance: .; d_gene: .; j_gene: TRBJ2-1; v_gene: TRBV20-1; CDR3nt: TGCAGTGCTGTCACAGGAAGCTCCTACAATGAGCAGTTCTTC; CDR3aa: CSAVTGSSYNEQFF
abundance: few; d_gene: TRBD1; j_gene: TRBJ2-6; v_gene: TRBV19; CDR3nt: TGTGCCAGTAGCGACAGGGGGCCTGGGGCCAACGTCCTGACTTTC; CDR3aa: CASSDRGPGANVLTF
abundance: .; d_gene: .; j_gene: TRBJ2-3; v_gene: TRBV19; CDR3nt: TGTGCCAGTAGTCTCGCTTATTCTAGCACAGATACGCAGTATTTT; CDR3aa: CASSLAYSSTDTQYF
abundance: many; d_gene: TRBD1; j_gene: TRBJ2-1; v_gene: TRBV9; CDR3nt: TGTGCCAGCAGCGTAGGCCGGGACAGGGGTGAGCAGTTCTTC; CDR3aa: CASSVGRDRGEQFF
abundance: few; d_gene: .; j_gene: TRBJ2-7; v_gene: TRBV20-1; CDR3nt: TGCAGTGCTAGACTAAGAACCTACGAGCAGTACTTC; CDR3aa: CSARLRTYEQYF
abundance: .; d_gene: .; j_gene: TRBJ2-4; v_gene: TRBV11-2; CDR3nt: TGTGCCAGCAGCTTAGGGGGTCCGGGGAACATTCAGTACTTC; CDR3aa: CASSLGGPGNIQYF
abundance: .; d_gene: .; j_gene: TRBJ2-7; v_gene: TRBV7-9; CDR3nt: TGTGCCAGCAGCAGAGGTGGGAACTACGAGCAGTACTTC; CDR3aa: CASSRGGNYEQYF
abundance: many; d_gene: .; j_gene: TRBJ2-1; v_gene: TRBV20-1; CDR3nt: TGCAGTGCCATCACAGGGTCCTACAATGAGCAGTTCTTC; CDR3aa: CSAITGSYNEQFF
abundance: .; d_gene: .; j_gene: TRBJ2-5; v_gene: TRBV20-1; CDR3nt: TGCAGTGCTAGAGATGGGACCGCGGCTTGGGAGACCCAGTACTTC; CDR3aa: CSARDGTAAWETQYF
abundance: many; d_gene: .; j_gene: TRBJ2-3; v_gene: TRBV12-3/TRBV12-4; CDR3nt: TGTGCCAGCAGTACCAGGACTGGTACGCAGTATTTT; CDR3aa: CASSTRTGTQYF
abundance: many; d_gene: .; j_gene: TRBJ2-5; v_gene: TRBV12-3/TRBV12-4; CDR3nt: TGTGCCAGCAGTTCCGGGGCGGAGACCCAGTACTTC; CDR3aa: CASSSGAETQYF
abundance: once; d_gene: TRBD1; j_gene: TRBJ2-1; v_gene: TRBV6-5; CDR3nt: TGTGCCAGCAGTTACTTGCCGACAGGGGCGACGAATGAGCAGTTCTTC; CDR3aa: CASSYLPTGATNEQFF
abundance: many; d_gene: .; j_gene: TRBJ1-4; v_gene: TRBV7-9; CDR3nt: TGTGCCAGCAGGTTACAGGGTGGTAACGAAAAACTGTTTTTT; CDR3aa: CASRLQGGNEKLFF
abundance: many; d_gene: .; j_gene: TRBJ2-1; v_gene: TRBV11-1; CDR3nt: TGTGCCAGCAGCTTAGTTTTGGGATCCTCCTACAATGAGCAGTTCTTC; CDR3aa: CASSLVLGSSYNEQFF
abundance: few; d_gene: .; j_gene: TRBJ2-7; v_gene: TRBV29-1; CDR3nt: TGCAGCGTTGGCCCGGGGTCCTACGAGCAGTACTTC; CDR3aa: CSVGPGSYEQYF
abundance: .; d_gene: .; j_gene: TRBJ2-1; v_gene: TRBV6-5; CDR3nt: TGTGCCAGCAGTTATTCCTTATTTCGCGGCAATTCCTACAATGAGCAGTTCTTC; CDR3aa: CASSYSLFRGNSYNEQFF
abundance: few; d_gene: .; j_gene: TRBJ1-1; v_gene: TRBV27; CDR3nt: TGTGCCAGCAGTTTATCACAGGGAAACACTGAAGCTTTCTTT; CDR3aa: CASSLSQGNTEAFF
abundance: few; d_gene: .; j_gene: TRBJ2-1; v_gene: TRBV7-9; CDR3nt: TGTGCCAGCAGCTTAGGCGGGATATACAATGAGCAGTTCTTC; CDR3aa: CASSLGGIYNEQFF
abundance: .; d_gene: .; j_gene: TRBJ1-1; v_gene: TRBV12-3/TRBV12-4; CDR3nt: TGTGCCAGCAGTTCTCGGCAAAACACTGAAGTTTTCTTT; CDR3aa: CASSSRQNTEVFF
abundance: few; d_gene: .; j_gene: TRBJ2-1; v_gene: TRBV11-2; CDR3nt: TGTGCCAGCAGCTTAGTTACAGATTACAATGAGCAGTTCTTC; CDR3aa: CASSLVTDYNEQFF
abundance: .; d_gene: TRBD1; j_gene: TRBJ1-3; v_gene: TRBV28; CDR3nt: TGTGCCAGCAGTCCGACAGGGGTGGGAGGAAACACCATATATTTT; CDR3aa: CASSPTGVGGNTIYF
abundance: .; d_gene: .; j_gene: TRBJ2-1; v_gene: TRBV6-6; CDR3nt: TGTGCCAGCAGTTACGCCCCAGTCAGCGATGAGCAGTTCTTC; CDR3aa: CASSYAPVSDEQFF
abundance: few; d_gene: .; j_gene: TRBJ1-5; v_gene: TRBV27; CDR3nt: TGTGCCAGCATGGGGCGCAATCAGCCCCAGCATTTT; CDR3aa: CASMGRNQPQHF
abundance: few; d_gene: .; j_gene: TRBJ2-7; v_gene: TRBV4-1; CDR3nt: TGCGCCAGCAGCCAAGCCCATACTAGCTCAGGAGGTTACGAGCAGTACTTC; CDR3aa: CASSQAHTSSGGYEQYF
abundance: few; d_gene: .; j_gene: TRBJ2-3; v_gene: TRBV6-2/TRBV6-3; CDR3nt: TGTGCCAGCAGCCTAGGGCTTGGGGTGGATACGCAGTATTTT; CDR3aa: CASSLGLGVDTQYF
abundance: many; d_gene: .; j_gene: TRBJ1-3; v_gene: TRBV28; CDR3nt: TGTGTCTCGCGGGGGAGGGGACGAGGCGGAAACACCATATATTTT; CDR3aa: CVSRGRGRGGNTIYF
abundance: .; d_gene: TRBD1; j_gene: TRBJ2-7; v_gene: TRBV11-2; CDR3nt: TGTGCCAGCCAGGACAGGGGGCGGGCCTACGAGCAGTACTTC; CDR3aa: CASQDRGRAYEQYF
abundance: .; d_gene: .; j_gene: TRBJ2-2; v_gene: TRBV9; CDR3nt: TGTGCCAGCAGCGTAGACAGGGTAGTCACCGGGGAGCTGTTTTTT; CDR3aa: CASSVDRVVTGELFF
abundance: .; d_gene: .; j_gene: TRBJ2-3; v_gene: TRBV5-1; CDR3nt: TGCGCCAGCAGCTTGACCCCGGTAACAGATACGCAGTATTTT; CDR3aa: CASSLTPVTDTQYF
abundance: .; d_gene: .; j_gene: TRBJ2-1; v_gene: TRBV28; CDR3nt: TGTGCCAGCAGTTTTCTAGGCAATGAGCAGTTCTTC; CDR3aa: CASSFLGNEQFF
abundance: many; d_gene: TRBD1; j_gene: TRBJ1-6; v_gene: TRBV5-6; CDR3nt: TGTGCCAGCAGCTTGAGAACAGGGGCTAATTCACCCCTCCACTTT; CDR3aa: CASSLRTGANSPLHF
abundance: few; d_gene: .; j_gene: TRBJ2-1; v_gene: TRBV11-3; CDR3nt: TGTGCCAGCAGCTCGATGCAAGGTTACAATGAGCAGTTCTTC; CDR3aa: CASSSMQGYNEQFF
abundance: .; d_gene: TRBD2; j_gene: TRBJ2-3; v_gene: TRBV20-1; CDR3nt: TGCAGTGCTAGGTGGGGCGGGAGAGGAGATACGCAGTATTTT; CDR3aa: CSARWGGRGDTQYF
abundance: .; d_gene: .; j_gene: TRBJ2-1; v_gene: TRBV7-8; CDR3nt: TGTGCCAGCAGCCCCCGGGTCGGGCAGGTGAATGAGCAGTTCTTC; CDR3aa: CASSPRVGQVNEQFF
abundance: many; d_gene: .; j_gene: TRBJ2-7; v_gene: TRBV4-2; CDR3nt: TGTGCCAGCAGCCAAGATACTTACGAGCAGTACTTC; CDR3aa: CASSQDTYEQYF
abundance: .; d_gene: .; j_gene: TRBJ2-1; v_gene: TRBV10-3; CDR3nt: TGTGCCATATCCTCCCCCGAGGCCTACAATGAGCAGTTCTTC; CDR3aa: CAISSPEAYNEQFF
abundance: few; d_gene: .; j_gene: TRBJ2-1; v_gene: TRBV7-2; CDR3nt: TGTGCCAGCAGCTCCCAGGGCTTCTACAATGAGCAGTTCTTC; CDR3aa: CASSSQGFYNEQFF